This T cell receptor beta chain came from a study of shared clonotypes between healthy human individuals. The method was immunoSEQ multiplex PCR; TCRdb's version includes in-frame clones alone and lacks a portion of them. The sample records over 1.5 million clones, 98% being singletons. Of note for this clone: This CDR3 is also generated by other DNA sequences in the sample.

Trimming stripped 4 bases from V and 1 base from J, with 11 bases between. Per the germline V gene, CDR1 is MNHNS and CDR2 is SASEGT. This CDR3 is built from 14 residues. Sequencing was carried out using naive CD4+ T cells sorted from blood. This sample's subset: CD45RA+ positively selected. The chain is built from TRBV6-1 and TRBJ2-7; D is perhaps TRBD1 (6 bases). This TCR was recovered from a man aged 30 to 39 in good health. CDR3 region: CASSADRSSYEQYF. DNA of the CDR3: TGTGCCAGCAGTGCGGACAGATCTTCCTACGAGCAGTACTTC.